This T cell receptor (beta chain) was sequenced in a study of breast tumors, draining lymph nodes, adjacent tissues. Findings of the study overall: Data fit most tumor T cells coming from lymph node, expanding in tumor. Luminal-like breast cancer showed significantly higher tumor–nontumor repertoire similarity than basal-like. Tumor TCR diversity was below lymph nodes but above nontumor tissue. The lymph node origin of tumor T cells was framed as consistent with a hypothesis, not demonstrated.

TCRdb called the multiplex PCR reads again in MiXCR, with one record for every CDR3 protein. The repertoire holds some 47,000 distinct CDR3 sequences, with 35% to 50% as singletons. This clonotype has ten or more counts. Its antigen is still unknown. The clonotype originates from a female donor with breast cancer. Some clones in this sample may be carry-over from other donors' samples. The sample consisted of breast tumor tissue.

CDR3 protein: CASSSHGGEHNEQFF. In nucleotides, the CDR3 is TGTGCCAGCAGTTCCCATGGGGGGGAGCACAATGAGCAGTTCTTC. V and J are TRBV28 and TRBJ2-1; TRBD2 agrees at 7 bases. The V and J ends lost 4 bases and 5 bases, in that order; junction bases with no gene match: 8. CDR1 is MDHEN and CDR2 is SYDVKM in the germline V gene. This CDR3 is 15 amino acids long.